These 22 T cell receptor beta chains came from one sample sequenced in a study of post-analysis software for immune sequencing data. Whole-study results and caveats: Controls showed lower frequencies than patients for five TRBV segments, and TRBV5-6, TRBV5-1 and TRBV20-1 were among these.

Prepared libraries of TCR beta cDNA carried unique molecular identifiers. Using its own MiXCR run on the PCR reads, TCRdb lists one record per CDR3 protein. Of some 450,000 distinct CDR3 sequences listed, around 40% are singletons. These receptors have no identified antigens. Sequenced sample: blood. The receptors shown here come from a girl aged 5-17 years with multiple sclerosis.

This clonotype came up a few times. The J gene is TRBJ1-4, the V gene TRBV20-1; unclear D gene. The CDR3 loop spans 15 amino acids. The germline V gene has CDR1 DFQATT and CDR2 SNEGSKA (reference sequence). V was cut by 6 bases and J by 5 bases, with 19 bases left in between. CDR3 DNA sequence: TGCAGTGCCGAATGGGCCCTCCGCCCCAATGAAAAACTGTTTTTT. This codes for CSAEWALRPNEKLFF.

This chain uses TRBV9 with TRBJ1-2; D remains ambiguous. The V end lost 0 bases, the J end lost 2 bases, and 14 bases lay between the germline ends. Germline V gives CDR1 SGDLS, CDR2 YYNGEE. The CDR3 length is 16 residues. CDR3 region: CASSVVSGGYNYGYTF. The CDR3, as DNA: TGTGCCAGCAGCGTAGTTTCCGGAGGGTACAACTATGGCTACACCTTC.

This clonotype occurred once. The V and J genes are TRBV11-1 and TRBJ2-7; D tentatively reads TRBD1 or TRBD2 (5 bases each). Per the germline V gene, CDR1 is SGHAT and CDR2 is FQDESV (reference sequence). CDR3 length: 17 residues. Trimming stripped 4 bases from V and 0 bases from J, with 19 bases between. The CDR3 sequence: CASSSPRDRLFSYEQYF. Written as DNA, the CDR3 is TGTGCCAGCAGCTCCCCCCGGGACCGACTATTCTCCTACGAGCAGTACTTC.

The chain has TRBV3-1 and TRBJ2-5, with D tentatively TRBD1 (6 bases). CDR1 and CDR2 (germline): LGHDT, YNNKEL (reference sequence). CDR3 length: 15 amino acids. Trimming pared 1 base from V and 4 bases from J, leaving 13 bases between. The CDR3 protein is CASSQGTQGLETQYF. As DNA, the CDR3 is TGTGCCAGCAGCCAAGGCACACAGGGATTAGAGACCCAGTACTTC.

The DNA for the CDR3 is TGTGCCAGCAGTCCCGGGGCGGGAGGAATGACAGATACGCAGTATTTT. The encoded protein is CASSPGAGGMTDTQYF. The chain has TRBV11-1 and TRBJ2-3; 8 bases match TRBD2. The CDR3 has 16 amino acids. Unmatched junction bases numbered 11, after V lost 6 bases and J lost 3 bases. Germline-derived CDR1 and CDR2 are SGHAT and FQDESV (reference sequence).

V is TRBV5-6 and J is TRBJ2-5, with unresolved D. In germline, CDR1 is SGHDT, CDR2 YYEEEE. Between the trimmed V and J ends, which lost 0 bases and 4 bases, there was a span of 13 bases. There are 15 residues in the CDR3. As DNA, the CDR3 is TGTGCCAGCAGCTTGGGCATCCCCCTGACAGAGACCCAGTACTTC. Translating gives CASSLGIPLTETQYF.

Ten or more counts support this clonotype. CDR3 coding DNA: TGCAGCCTTGGGACTAGCGGGAGAGCCCAGTACTTC. This gives the protein CSLGTSGRAQYF. This sequence joins TRBV29-1 and TRBJ2-5; 14 nucleotides match TRBD2. CDR1 is SQVTM and CDR2 is ANQGSEA in the germline V gene. CDR3 length equals 12 residues. V gave up 8 bases and J gave up 9 bases; unmatched junction bases: 5.

The chain combines TRBV5-5 with TRBJ2-1, with D unclear. Per germline, CDR1 SGHKS and CDR2 YYEKEE (reference sequence). The CDR3 sequence is 11 residues long. V lost 0 bases, J lost 13 bases, and 8 bases lay in between. CDR3 DNA: TGTGCCAGCAGCTTGGGTGAGACCCAGTTCTTC. This encodes CASSLGETQFF.

The chain is built from TRBV3-1 and TRBJ2-1; D not certain. CDR3 length: 13 amino acids. V lost 1 base and J lost 7, with 8 bases in between. Germline-derived CDR1 and CDR2 are LGHDT and YNNKEL (reference sequence). This chain's CDR3 is CASSQGVGNEQFF. The DNA for the CDR3 is TGTGCCAGCAGCCAAGGGGTCGGAAATGAGCAGTTCTTC.

CDR3 loop: CASSRDSGNSPLHF. In nucleotides, the CDR3 is TGCGCCAGCAGCCGCGACAGTGGTAATTCACCCCTCCACTTT. The chain is built from TRBV5-1 and TRBJ1-6; D possibly corresponds to TRBD1 (5 bases). The CDR3 has 14 amino acids. The V and J ends lost 4 bases and 6 bases respectively, with 11 bases between them. Germline loops: CDR1 SGHRS, CDR2 YFSETQ.

CDR3 DNA: TGCAGTGCTAGAGCTACTAGCGGCCAAGATACGCAGTATTTT. Translation gives CSARATSGQDTQYF. V is TRBV20-1 and J is TRBJ2-3; 8 bases fit TRBD2. The CDR3 length is 14 residues. Germline V gives CDR1 DFQATT, CDR2 SNEGSKA (reference sequence). V dropped 1 base and J dropped 5; count of bases not matched to a gene: 5.

This clonotype turned up a few times. V is TRBV28 and J is TRBJ2-4; a weak D match, TRBD2 (5 bases). The CDR3 is made up of 12 amino acids. Germline V lookup: CDR1 MDHEN, CDR2 SYDVKM. The germline V and J ends were trimmed by 5 bases and 15 bases, with 17 bases remaining between them. The CDR3 loop is CASSTLKRAGYF. CDR3 in DNA: TGTGCCAGCAGTACATTAAAGAGGGCCGGGTACTTC.

The genes are TRBV5-1 and TRBJ1-1; 9 bases align to TRBD1. The germline CDR1 and CDR2 sequences are SGHRS and YFSETQ. V lost 0 bases, J lost 0 bases, and 3 bases stayed unmatched. The CDR3 runs 16 residues. This chain's CDR3 is CASSLAGQGLNTEAFF. The CDR3 DNA reads as TGCGCCAGCAGCTTGGCTGGACAGGGGCTGAACACTGAAGCTTTCTTT. Complete variable domain (other parts from reference TRBV5-1 and TRBJ1-1): KAGVTQTPRYLIKTRGQQVTLSCSPISGHRSVSWYQQTPGQGLQFLFEYFSETQRNKGNFPGRFSGRQFSNSRSEMNVSTLELGDSALYLCASSLAGQGLNTEAFFGQGTRLTVV.

The V gene is TRBV29-1, the J gene TRBJ2-3; D is possibly TRBD1 (6 bases). This CDR3 contains 15 residues. Trimming cost V 1 base and J 0 bases, with 11 bases left between them. In germline, CDR1 is SQVTM, CDR2 ANQGSEA. As DNA, the CDR3 is TGCAGCGTTGAAGGGACAGTATCTAGCACAGATACGCAGTATTTT. This gives the protein CSVEGTVSSTDTQYF.

This clonotype was seen a few times. The V call is TRBV5-1, the J call TRBJ2-7; possible D gene TRBD2, 5 bases. The CDR3 totals 16 residues. Trimming pared 0 bases from V and 3 bases from J, leaving 16 bases between. Germline V lookup: CDR1 SGHRS, CDR2 YFSETQ. The CDR3 DNA is TGCGCCAGCAGCTTGGCTTCCGGGAACACATACTACGAGCAGTACTTC. This codes for CASSLASGNTYYEQYF.

In this sample, this clonotype turned up a few times. This sequence joins TRBV5-6 and TRBJ2-7; tentative D call: TRBD1 (6 bases). With 5 bases removed from V and 0 bases from J, the gap between germline ends came to 12 bases. CDR3 length: 14 residues. The germline CDR1 and CDR2 sequences are SGHDT and YYEEEE. DNA for the CDR3: TGTGCCAGCAGTTTGTCAGGGGCCTCCTACGAGCAGTACTTC. Translated: CASSLSGASYEQYF.

This clonotype was seen only once. V usage is TRBV11-1 and J usage is TRBJ2-4; either TRBD1 or TRBD2 may fit D (5 bases each). Germline CDR1 SGHAT, CDR2 FQDESV (reference sequence). Trimming stripped 5 bases from V and 8 bases from J, with 19 bases between. The CDR3 loop spans 15 amino acids. CDR3 DNA: TGTGCCAGCAGCGCTAGGGACCGGTCTCAGGACATTCAGTACTTC. Its protein product is CASSARDRSQDIQYF.

This clonotype was seen more than once but under ten times. The V and J genes are TRBV5-1 and TRBJ2-5; D might be TRBD1 (5 bases). The V and J ends lost 0 bases and 4 bases respectively, with 10 bases between them. CDR3 size: 14 residues. Germline CDR1 reads SGHRS; CDR2 reads YFSETQ. The CDR3, as DNA: TGCGCCAGCAGCTTGGAGGCAGGGCTAGAGACCCAGTACTTC. Protein product: CASSLEAGLETQYF.

This chain joins TRBV12-3 or TRBV12-4 and TRBJ2-3; the D gene could be TRBD1 or TRBD2 (5 bases each). V lost 2 bases, J lost 2 bases, and 11 bases lay in between. This CDR3 comprises 15 residues. CDR3 nucleotides: TGTGCCAGCAGTTTATTAGGGACGGCCACAGATACGCAGTATTTT. Translation gives CASSLLGTATDTQYF.

The chain combines TRBV7-2 with TRBJ2-1; 10 nucleotides align to TRBD2. Germline trimming cut 1 base from V and 10 bases from J; bases unmatched to any gene: 7. Germline V gene lookup returns CDR1 SGHTA and CDR2 FQGNSA. This CDR3 comprises 15 residues. The CDR3 sequence: CASSLGGLARSEQFF. CDR3 nucleotides: TGTGCCAGCAGCTTAGGGGGACTAGCGAGAAGCGAGCAGTTCTTC.

CDR3: CSGEREDYGYTF. Here the CDR3 DNA reads TGCAGCGGTGAGCGGGAAGACTATGGCTACACCTTC. The chain employs TRBV29-1 and TRBJ1-2; D gene unclear. Germline loops: CDR1 SQVTM, CDR2 ANQGSEA. Trimming left V 7 bases short and J 3 bases short, with 12 bases between. This CDR3 comprises 12 residues.

This clonotype was counted a few times. The rearrangement links TRBV7-9 to TRBJ2-5, with 8 bases matching TRBD1. There are 17 residues in the CDR3. V lost 0 bases to trimming and J lost 1 base; unmatched junction nucleotides: 7. CDR1 SEHNR and CDR2 FQNEAQ come from the germline V gene (reference sequence). The CDR3 reads CASSLAAFGTGQETQYF. The CDR3 bases are TGTGCCAGCAGCTTAGCGGCATTCGGGACAGGCCAAGAGACCCAGTACTTC.